This T cell receptor (beta chain) was obtained from a study of cytomegalovirus exposure and HLA in healthy donors (dated by TCRdb to 2016 to 2017). Background for the entire study: An earlier analysis of several hundred of the donors reported 276 Gb of sequence data and some 120 million unique TCR beta sequences from some 180 million T cells. Every repertoire in the discovery cohort had been generated on one and the same sequencing platform. Of the roughly 410 genotyped donors, 81% were placed in the genetic ancestry cluster associated with self-reported Caucasian donors. Four to six DR-DQ haplotypes were handled as single units for association and clustering, since linkage in the cohort was strong. Among about 400 genotyped donors of the cohort, an average of roughly 230,000 unique TCR beta nucleotide sequences was sequenced per donor, of which about 20% were non-productive. Rather than using new phenotypic data, the later analysis identified candidate immune exposures from TCR beta sequences and from how often those sequences occurred across donors. An early release that covered fewer than 800 HLA-typed donors contained 250 to 350 gigabases of sequencing data and some 87 million unique TCR sequences. The T cell repertoires of some 700 subjects were profiled by immunosequencing and related to cytomegalovirus serostatus. A separate validation cohort of roughly 110 different subjects was used in addition to the approximately 670-subject first cohort. A later analysis re-analyzed previously published TCR beta repertoires from roughly 630 donors and added high-resolution HLA genotyping to study TCR occurrence patterns. Both class I and class II loci were covered by HLA typing, at four-digit resolution. The study was designed to test whether signatures of past pathogen exposure could be identified by cataloging public T cell receptors. To decide whether each TCR beta V gene segment behaved as functional or pseudogenic, an earlier analysis of 587 of the donors relied on high-throughput TCR beta sequencing. Typing coverage differed by locus: A, B, C, DRB1 and DQB1 were typed in about 629-640 donors, DQA1 in roughly 510, DPA1 in nearly 610, and DPB1 in about 450. High-throughput TCR immunosequencing, statistical association of individual TCRs with disease status, and machine learning were combined to predict cytomegalovirus infection status. Genome-wide SNP genotypes for about 65% of the 666 donors were used in a later genetic analysis, which treated that subset as a discovery cohort. Donor age, sex, ethnicity and CMV serostatus were compiled together with the repertoire data. Study-level results and caveats: The study gave a list of over 150 TCR beta chains associated with cytomegalovirus. Presence/absence analyses assumed roughly uniform sequencing depth across donors, an assumption that may not hold. An association between a missense DCLRE1C variant and V-gene and J-gene trimming of TCR beta chains was found in a later genetic analysis and replicated in an independent cohort. While some public TCRs were present in many individuals, most TCR sequences turned up only very rarely across donors. In vitro tests confirmed that a few of the cytomegalovirus-associated TCR beta chains recognize cytomegalovirus antigens. According to a later analysis, TCR association rates differed among HLA loci, with DRB1 alleles showing the most associated TCRs and HLA-C alleles showing the fewest. The sequencing pipeline was judged likely to have produced a cluster of highly shared sequence variants as a technical artifact. In an earlier analysis of some 640 of the donors, most TCR beta V segments were observed in productive rearrangements about 90% or about 30% of the time, broadly matching IMGT annotations. Some IMGT-functional V segments, including TRBV6-2 and TRBV6-3, could not be told apart with the 87-base-pair reads, so those segments were excluded. For the cohort, immune exposure information was limited to CMV serostatus. The cohort was sequenced for TCR beta chains only, and without alpha or paired-chain data the features that could be detected were limited. Specific HLA alleles were associated with over 15,000 TCR beta sequences at a false discovery rate of 0.05 in a later analysis. In both the original and validation cohorts, the classifier was reported to diagnose cytomegalovirus status with high specificity and sensitivity. In a later analysis, several top co-occurrence clusters were reported to appear linked to parvovirus B19, influenza, CMV and Epstein-Barr virus. Linkage disequilibrium might explain the correlated functional status among segregating V segments, but an unknown experimental factor could not be excluded. A later analysis found that HLA-associated TCR beta chains were more clonally expanded and had lower generation probabilities than equally common non-associated chains. HLA typing was unavailable for some donors at each locus, so association tests used only the typed subset. According to a later genetic analysis, donors in an Asian-associated ancestry cluster had fewer N-insertions in productive TCRs than the approximately 670-donor mean. When HLA alleles, especially DR and DQ, strongly co-occurred, attributing TCR associations to individual alleles was difficult. Because counts were too low, about 18 rarely observed V segments, including chromosome 9 orphons, were left out of the earlier analysis of 587 of the donors. According to a later analysis, most CMV-associated TCR beta chains appeared to be HLA-restricted, and the HLA associations seemed to be driven largely by CMV exposure. A further reported finding was that TCR beta sequences accurately predicted the HLA-A and HLA-B alleles for most subjects in the first cohort. The authors suggested that the approach could potentially be generalized to other disease states and immunological phenotypes.

Library preparation employed the immunoSEQ multiplex PCR assay. For the multiplex PCR, a mixture combining 60 forward primers for TCR Vbeta segments and 13 reverse primers for TCR Jbeta segments was used. Amplification of the CDR3 region of rearranged TCR beta genes was performed with a multiplex PCR assay on genomic DNA. The Illumina HiSeq System was used to sequence the amplified TCR beta libraries as 87-base-pair reads. Under the source paper's analysis protocol: A later analysis counted approximately 74 million unique TCR beta chains across the 670 or so repertoires, and 9.5 million to 11 million of these chains were shared by at least two donors. Raw reads were error-corrected and collapsed into unique sequences by a nearest-neighbor algorithm in which closely related sequences were merged to remove PCR and sequencing errors. CDR3 sequences were aligned to IMGT reference sequences to assign V, D and J gene segments. For a sequence to be retained, at least a six-nucleotide match to both a V gene segment and a J gene segment was required. A rearrangement was called productive if the CDR3 had no stop codons and remained in frame with V and J, and every other rearrangement was called non-productive. CDR3 was defined according to IMGT convention as the region running from the second conserved V-encoded cysteine to the conserved J-encoded phenylalanine. In an earlier analysis of some 550 of the donors, sequences lacking an unambiguous match to a single V gene segment were excluded. An earlier analysis of 550 to 650 of the donors classified V segments as functional when productive rearrangements were above 56.7% and as segregating when the standard deviation between donors was above 5%. A statistical classification framework was built to diagnose cytomegalovirus status from the catalog of TCR beta chain sequences. V and J gene assignment, in a later analysis, came from comparing TCR nucleotide sequences with IMGT/GENE-DB human TR gene sequences. Using the TCRdist pipeline, a later analysis assigned CDR3 sequences along with most-parsimonious VDJ recombination scenarios. In a later analysis, each TCR beta chain was defined by its CDR3 amino acid sequence together with its V-gene family, and reads lacking a unique V-gene family were excluded. To address suspected cross-contamination and a sequencing artifact, a later analysis removed roughly 640 highly shared, low-generation-probability nucleotide sequences. In a later analysis, a clonal expansion index was calculated for each public chain from normalized within-repertoire ranks of inferred template counts. A later analysis computed generation probabilities with a VDJ recombination model fitted to out-of-frame rearrangements, and checked the results against IGoR. In a later analysis, hypergeometric tests were used to score TCR-TCR, TCR-HLA and TCR-CMV co-occurrence, with a repertoire-size bias correction applied to TCR pairs. To estimate false discovery rates, a later analysis permuted the HLA or CMV assignments 20 times. In a later analysis, co-occurring TCRs were grouped using DBSCAN, and TCRdist sequence similarity was added for clustering within HLA-allele-positive subsets. Co-occurrence clustering excluded repertoires with fewer than 30,000 or more than 120,000 public chains, plus five with anomalous nucleotide sharing. As stored in TCRdb, this immuneACCESS dataset retains in-frame rearrangements with V and J assigned. A fraction of the clones does not appear; measured against another copy, unresolved V genes explain less than half of the discrepancy, and the remainder lacks a known reason. V and J calls and clone size are those listed in that table; D and trimming were worked out from the DNA. In this sample the table shows 210,000 or so clones, almost 80% of which occur a single time. The ten largest account for around 1.8% of the sample.

The cohort was made up of 500 to 850 healthy bone marrow donors. At the time of sampling, every cohort member was nominally healthy, though immune exposures that went unrecorded were likely present. The donor was CMV seronegative and was included in the group of a few hundred seronegative cohort members. A peripheral blood sample was collected from each donor, and TCR beta sequencing was performed on peripheral blood mononuclear cells. Genomic DNA was extracted from the blood cell samples with the Qiagen DNeasy Blood Extraction Kit. In regard to this clone: The target of this receptor is not known. Base quality data are lacking; no much larger clone is found one base away.

From the cysteine up to the phenylalanine, the CDR3 has a length of 14 residues. Only the CDR3 DNA is retained, 42 bases long and in frame from the first base. The germline V gene specifies SGHTA as CDR1 and FQGNSA as CDR2. The junction carries 10 bases between V and J, which are trimmed by 5 bases and 0 bases respectively. The sample taken for sequencing was PBMCs. The TCR sequence derives from a man younger than 35 in good health and CMV-seronegative. The sequence is built from TRBV7-2 and TRBJ1-1; the D gene cannot be resolved reliably. The DNA sequence follows: TGTGCCAGCAGCCTCCGACACATGAACACTGAAGCTTTCTTT. It translates to CASSLRHMNTEAFF.